Presented here are 3 T cell receptor beta chains from one specimen sequenced in a study of T cells in Graves' hyperthyroidism and ophthalmopathy. Using RNA transcripts as the source, TCR beta CDR3 regions were amplified. HTBI primers were employed in a first-round RT-PCR of the TCR CDR3. Using its own MiXCR run on the multiplex PCR reads, TCRdb lists one record per CDR3 protein. The sample holds 450,000 to 500,000 distinct CDR3 sequences, 20% to 25% seen once. Sequences were obtained from blood. All receptors derive from a woman in her seventies with Graves' ophthalmopathy.

This clonotype was seen a few times. CDR3 region: CSARGAISYEQYF. The CDR3 DNA sequence: TGCAGTGCTAGGGGGGCTATATCCTACGAGCAGTACTTC. The V call is TRBV20-1, the J call TRBJ2-7, with D possibly being TRBD1 (6 bases). Germline V gene lookup returns CDR1 DFQATT and CDR2 SNEGSKA (reference sequence). The CDR3 extends over 13 amino acids. V was pared by 3 bases and J by 1 base, with 10 bases between.

This clonotype was seen at least ten times. The chain is built from TRBV28 and TRBJ2-7, with 7 bases aligning to TRBD2. The CDR3 is 15 amino acids. CDR1 is MDHEN, CDR2 SYDVKM, per germline. The trim removed 2 bases at V and 0 bases at J, leaving 4 bases unmatched. The CDR3 reads CASSLVGGPSYEQYF. The CDR3 DNA follows: TGTGCCAGCAGTTTAGTGGGAGGGCCCTCCTACGAGCAGTACTTC.

Ten or more counts support this clonotype. The V gene is TRBV6-1, the J gene TRBJ1-1; weak D call: TRBD1 (5 bases). Germline loops: CDR1 MNHNS, CDR2 SASEGT. There are 15 residues in the CDR3. Between the trimmed V and J ends, which lost 3 bases and 0 bases, there was a span of 11 bases. The CDR3 bases are TGTGCCAGCAGTGACAGGGCGAGCTTGAACACTGAAGCTTTCTTT. It yields the protein CASSDRASLNTEAFF.